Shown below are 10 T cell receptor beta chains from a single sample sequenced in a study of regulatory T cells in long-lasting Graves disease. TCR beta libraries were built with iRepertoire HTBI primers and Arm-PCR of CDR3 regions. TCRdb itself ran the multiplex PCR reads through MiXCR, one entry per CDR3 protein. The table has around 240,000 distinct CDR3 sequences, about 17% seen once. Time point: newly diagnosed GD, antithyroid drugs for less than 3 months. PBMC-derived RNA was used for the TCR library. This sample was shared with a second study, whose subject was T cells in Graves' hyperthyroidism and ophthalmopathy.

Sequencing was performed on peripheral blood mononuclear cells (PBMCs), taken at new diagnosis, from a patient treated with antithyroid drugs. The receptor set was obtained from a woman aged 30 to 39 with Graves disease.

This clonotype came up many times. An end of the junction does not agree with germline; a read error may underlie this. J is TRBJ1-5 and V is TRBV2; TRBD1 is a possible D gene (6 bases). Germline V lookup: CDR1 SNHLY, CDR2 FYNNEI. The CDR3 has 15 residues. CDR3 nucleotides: TGCGCCAGCAGCCCATCAGGGGATAGCAATCAGCCCCAGCATTTT. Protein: CASSPSGDSNQPQHF.

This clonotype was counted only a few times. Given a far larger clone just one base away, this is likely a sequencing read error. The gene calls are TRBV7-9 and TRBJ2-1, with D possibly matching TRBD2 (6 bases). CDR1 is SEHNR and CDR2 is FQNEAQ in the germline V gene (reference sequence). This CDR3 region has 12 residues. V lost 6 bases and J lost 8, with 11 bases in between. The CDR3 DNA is TGTGCCAGCAGGGCGGAGGGTGATGAGCAGTTCTTC. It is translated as CASRAEGDEQFF.

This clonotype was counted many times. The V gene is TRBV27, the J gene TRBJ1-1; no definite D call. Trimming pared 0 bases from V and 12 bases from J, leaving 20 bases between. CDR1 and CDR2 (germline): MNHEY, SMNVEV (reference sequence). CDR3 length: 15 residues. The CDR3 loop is CASSLSRAGRLGTFF. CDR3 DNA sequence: TGTGCCAGCAGTTTATCCCGAGCGGGGAGGTTGGGAACTTTCTTT.

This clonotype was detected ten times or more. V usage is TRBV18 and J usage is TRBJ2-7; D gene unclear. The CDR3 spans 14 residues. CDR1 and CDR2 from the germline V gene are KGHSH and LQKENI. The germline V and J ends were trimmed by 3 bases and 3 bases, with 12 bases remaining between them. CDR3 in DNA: TGTGCCAGCTCACCCACTTACGTGGACTACGAGCAGTACTTC. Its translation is CASSPTYVDYEQYF.

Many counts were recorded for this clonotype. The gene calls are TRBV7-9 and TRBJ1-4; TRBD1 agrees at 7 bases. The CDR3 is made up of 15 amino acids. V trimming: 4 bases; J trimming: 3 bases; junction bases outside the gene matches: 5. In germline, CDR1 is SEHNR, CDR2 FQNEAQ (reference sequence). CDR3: CASSYAGGANEKLFF. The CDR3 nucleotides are TGTGCCAGCAGCTACGCAGGGGGGGCTAATGAAAAACTGTTTTTT.

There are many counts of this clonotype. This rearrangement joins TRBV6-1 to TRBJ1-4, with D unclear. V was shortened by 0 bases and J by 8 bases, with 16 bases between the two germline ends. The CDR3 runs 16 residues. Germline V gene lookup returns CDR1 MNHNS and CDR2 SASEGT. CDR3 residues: CASSEARSRMGEKLFF. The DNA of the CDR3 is TGTGCCAGCAGTGAAGCTCGGAGCAGAATGGGAGAAAAACTGTTTTTT.

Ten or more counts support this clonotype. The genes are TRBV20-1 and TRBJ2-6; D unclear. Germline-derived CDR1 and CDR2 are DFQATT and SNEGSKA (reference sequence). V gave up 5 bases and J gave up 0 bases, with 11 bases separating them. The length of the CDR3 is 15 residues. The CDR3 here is CSASLGHSGANVLTF. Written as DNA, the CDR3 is TGCAGTGCTTCCCTGGGTCACTCTGGGGCCAACGTCCTGACTTTC.

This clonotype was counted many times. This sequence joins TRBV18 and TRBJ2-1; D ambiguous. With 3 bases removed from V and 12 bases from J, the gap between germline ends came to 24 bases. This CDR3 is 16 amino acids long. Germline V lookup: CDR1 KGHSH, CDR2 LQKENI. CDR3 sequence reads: CASSPPRSSSQGGQFF. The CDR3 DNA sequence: TGTGCCAGCTCACCCCCCAGGAGCTCATCCCAAGGCGGGCAGTTCTTC.

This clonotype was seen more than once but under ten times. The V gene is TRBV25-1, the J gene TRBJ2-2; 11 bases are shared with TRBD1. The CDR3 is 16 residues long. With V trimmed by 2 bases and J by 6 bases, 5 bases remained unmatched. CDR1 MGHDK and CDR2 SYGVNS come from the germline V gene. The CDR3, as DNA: TGTGCCAGCAGTGAAACGGGACAGGGGGATTCCGGGGAGCTGTTTTTT. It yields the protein CASSETGQGDSGELFF.

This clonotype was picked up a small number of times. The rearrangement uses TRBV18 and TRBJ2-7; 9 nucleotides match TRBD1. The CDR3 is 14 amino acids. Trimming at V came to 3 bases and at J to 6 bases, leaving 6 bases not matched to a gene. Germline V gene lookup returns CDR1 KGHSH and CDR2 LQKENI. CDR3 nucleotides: TGTGCCAGCTCACCGGGGACAGGGTCTCTCGAGCAGTACTTC. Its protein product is CASSPGTGSLEQYF.